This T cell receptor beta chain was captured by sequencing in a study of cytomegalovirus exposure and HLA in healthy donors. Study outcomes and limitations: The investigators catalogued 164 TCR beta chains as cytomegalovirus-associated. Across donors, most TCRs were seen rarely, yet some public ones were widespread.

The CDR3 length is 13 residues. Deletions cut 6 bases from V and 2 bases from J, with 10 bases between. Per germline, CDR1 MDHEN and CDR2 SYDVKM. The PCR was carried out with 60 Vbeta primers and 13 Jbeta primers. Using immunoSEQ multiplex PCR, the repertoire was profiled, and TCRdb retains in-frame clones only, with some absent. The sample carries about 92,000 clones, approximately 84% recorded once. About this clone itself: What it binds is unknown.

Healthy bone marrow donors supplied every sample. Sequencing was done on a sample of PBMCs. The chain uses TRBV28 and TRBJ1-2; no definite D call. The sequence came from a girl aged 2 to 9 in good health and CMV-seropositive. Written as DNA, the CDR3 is TGTGCCAGCAGACCCCAGAACAACTATGGCTACACCTTC. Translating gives CASRPQNNYGYTF.